Listed here are 30 T cell receptor beta chains from one sample, sequenced in a study of identical twins. TCRdb ran MiXCR on the 5' RACE reads and lists one entry per CDR3 protein. Of about 890,000 distinct CDR3 sequences listed, roughly an eighth are singletons. Another study also made use of these data, one on yellow fever vaccine responses in identical twins.

Sequences were obtained from PBMCs. The receptors stem from a woman under 30 in good health.

CDR3 in amino acids: CASSEGTGGLQQFF. The CDR3 DNA sequence: TGTGCCAGCAGTGAAGGGACAGGGGGCCTCCAGCAGTTCTTC. The V gene is TRBV6-1, the J gene TRBJ2-1; 11 bases match TRBD1. This CDR3 has 14 residues. V dropped 1 base and J dropped 11; count of bases not matched to a gene: 4. Germline CDR1 MNHNS, CDR2 SASEGT.

The V and J genes are TRBV10-3 and TRBJ1-2, with 8 bases aligning to TRBD1. J lost 2 bases, V lost 4 bases, and 3 bases had no gene match. From germline, CDR1 is ENHRY and CDR2 SYGVKD. This CDR3 contains 14 residues. Here the CDR3 DNA reads TGTGCCATCAGTGTGAACAGGGGGAACTATGGCTACACCTTC. Translated: CAISVNRGNYGYTF.

This clonotype appeared many times. The chain couples TRBV12-3 or TRBV12-4 to TRBJ1-2, with D possibly being TRBD1 (5 bases). V gave up 1 base and J gave up 4 bases, with 16 bases separating them. The CDR3 is 16 amino acids. CDR3 sequence (DNA): TGTGCCAGCAGTTTAGTCCCTCAGGGTGGAGCCTATGGCTACACCTTC. Translated: CASSLVPQGGAYGYTF.

This clonotype appeared a few times. This chain joins TRBV10-3 and TRBJ2-7; possible D gene TRBD2, 6 bases. The CDR3 runs 13 residues. With 4 bases removed from V and 4 bases from J, the gap between germline ends came to 11 bases. Germline CDR1 reads ENHRY; CDR2 reads SYGVKD. In nucleotides, the CDR3 is TGTGCCATCAGTGGTCTGGGGAGGTACGAGCAGTACTTC. Translating gives CAISGLGRYEQYF.

This clonotype was seen a few times. The chain recombines TRBV19 with TRBJ2-4, with TRBD2 as a possible D gene (5 bases). The CDR3 covers 19 residues. V lost 1 base to trimming and J lost 3 bases, with 22 bases between them. Germline V CDR1 and CDR2: LNHDA, SQIVND (reference sequence). CDR3 in amino acids: CASSIGEDSPPTFKNIQYF. The CDR3 nucleotides are TGTGCCAGTAGTATAGGTGAGGACTCACCACCCACATTCAAAAACATTCAGTACTTC.

The chain carries TRBV12-5 and TRBJ2-1; tentatively, D is TRBD2 (5 bases). CDR1 is LGHNT and CDR2 is FRNRAP in the germline V gene. Trimming took 4 bases from V and 0 from J, leaving 13 bases between them. The CDR3 has 16 residues. CDR3 DNA: TGTGCTAGTGGTTCCCGCTCGCGGGTCTCCTACAATGAGCAGTTCTTC. This sequence encodes CASGSRSRVSYNEQFF.

The rearrangement links TRBV5-1 to TRBJ2-5; 7 bases are a match to TRBD1. This CDR3 region has 13 residues. Trimming took 5 bases from V and 3 from J; bases not matched to a gene: 4. Germline V gene sequence: CDR1 SGHRS, CDR2 YFSETQ. The CDR3 DNA is TGCGCCAGCAGACGTGGGACAGAAGAGACCCAGTACTTC. This gives the protein CASRRGTEETQYF.

Only a few counts were recorded for this clonotype. The chain joins TRBV20-1 to TRBJ2-5, with D unresolved. Trimming stripped 5 bases from V and 5 bases from J, with 15 bases between. There are 13 residues in the CDR3. CDR1 and CDR2 (germline): DFQATT, SNEGSKA (reference sequence). CDR3 in DNA: TGCAGTGCTCCCCCGCCATTTATGGAGACCCAGTACTTC. Protein sequence: CSAPPPFMETQYF.

Points on this clonotype: An end of the junction does not agree with germline; a read error may underlie this. The chain is built from TRBV12-3 or TRBV12-4 and TRBJ2-5; 7 nucleotides line up with TRBD2. The CDR3 consists of 13 residues. The CDR3 coding sequence is TGTGCCAGCAGTTTTGACCGGGGGGAGACCCAGTGCTTC. Its translation: CASSFDRGETQCF.

The rearrangement joins TRBV20-1 to TRBJ2-7, with D unresolved. Looked up from germline, CDR1 is DFQATT and CDR2 is SNEGSKA (reference sequence). The ends were cut back, 3 bases at V and 1 base at J, with 10 bases in the middle. The CDR3 length is 13 residues. CDR3 sequence (DNA): TGCAGTGCTAGCGGCTACGAATCCTACGAGCAGTACTTC. The encoded protein is CSASGYESYEQYF.

The CDR3 sequence is CASSLVGWKGYNEQFF. Written as DNA, the CDR3 is TGTGCCAGCAGCTTAGTTGGTTGGAAGGGCTACAATGAGCAGTTCTTC. The V gene is TRBV7-9, the J gene TRBJ2-1; the D is unclear. The CDR3 consists of 16 residues. V was cut by 1 base and J by 3 bases, with 13 bases left in between. Germline CDR1 SEHNR, CDR2 FQNEAQ (reference sequence).

In its sample, this clonotype was seen a few times. The rearrangement joins TRBV5-1 to TRBJ1-2, with 8 nucleotides matching TRBD1. V lost 4 bases to trimming and J lost 6 bases; unmatched junction nucleotides: 5. CDR1 and CDR2 (germline): SGHRS, YFSETQ. The length of the CDR3 is 13 residues. CDR3 protein: CASSIGTGDGYTF. The CDR3, as DNA: TGCGCCAGCAGCATTGGGACAGGCGATGGCTACACCTTC. Variable domain in full (rest from reference TRBV5-1 and TRBJ1-2): KAGVTQTPRYLIKTRGQQVTLSCSPISGHRSVSWYQQTPGQGLQFLFEYFSETQRNKGNFPGRFSGRQFSNSRSEMNVSTLELGDSALYLCASSIGTGDGYTFGSGTRLTVV.

This chain links TRBV5-1 with TRBJ2-2; 11 bases agree with TRBD2. From germline, CDR1 is SGHRS and CDR2 YFSETQ. V was clipped by 4 bases and J by 5 bases; unmatched bases: 13. The CDR3 contains 18 residues. The CDR3: CASSHRSGLAELTGELFF. The CDR3, as DNA: TGCGCCAGCAGCCACAGATCGGGACTAGCGGAACTTACCGGGGAGCTGTTTTTT.

The V gene is TRBV6-5, the J gene TRBJ1-2; 7 positions agree with TRBD1. Germline lookup yields CDR1 MNHEY and CDR2 SVGAGI. Trimming at V came to 4 bases and at J to 6 bases, leaving 11 bases not matched to a gene. This CDR3 is built from 15 residues. CDR3 nucleotide sequence: TGTGCCAGCAGTTCCCCCTGGGCAGGGGGACATGGCTACACCTTC. Amino acids: CASSSPWAGGHGYTF.

This clonotype has a handful of counts. CDR3 region: CASRLTGVNTEAFF. CDR3 nucleotide sequence: TGTGCCAGCAGATTGACAGGGGTAAACACTGAAGCTTTCTTT. V usage is TRBV11-2 and J usage is TRBJ1-1, with 8 bases aligning to TRBD1. The trim removed 6 bases at V and 2 bases at J, leaving 5 bases unmatched. Looked up from germline, CDR1 is SGHAT and CDR2 is FQNNGV. The CDR3 runs 14 residues.

This clonotype showed up just a few times. The gene calls are TRBV6-6 and TRBJ1-5; D gene uncertain. With 6 bases removed from V and 6 bases from J, the gap between germline ends came to 6 bases. Per germline, CDR1 MNHNY and CDR2 SVGAGI (reference sequence). The CDR3 runs to 11 residues. The CDR3 coding sequence is TGTGCCAGCAGAGATACTCAGCCCCAGCATTTT. Residues: CASRDTQPQHF.

This clonotype was detected a few times. The CDR3 sequence is CSVTRPSDTQYF. The DNA of the CDR3 is TGCAGTGTTACCCGACCGTCGGATACGCAGTATTTT. The rearrangement joins TRBV20-1 to TRBJ2-3, with no clear D. Trimming left V 7 bases short and J 6 bases short, with 14 bases between. The CDR3 covers 12 residues. Germline V gene sequence: CDR1 DFQATT, CDR2 SNEGSKA (reference sequence).

Details on this clonotype: At one end, the junction sequence differs from germline, possibly due to a read error. This chain joins TRBV4-1 and TRBJ1-2; D is perhaps TRBD1 (5 bases). The CDR3 extends over 19 amino acids. CDR1 is MGHRA and CDR2 is YSYEKL in the germline V gene. The CDR3 loop is CASRQDPEGLRLENYGYTF. In nucleotides, the CDR3 is TGCGCCAGCAGGCAAGACCCGGAGGGACTACGCCTCGAGAACTATGGCTACACCTTC.

The rearrangement links TRBV4-1 to TRBJ2-6, with a possible D match to TRBD1 (6 bases). This CDR3 region has 17 residues. V gave up 4 bases and J gave up 0 bases, with 13 bases separating them. Germline CDR1 MGHRA, CDR2 YSYEKL. CDR3 in DNA: TGCGCCAGCAGCCCGTCCCGGGACATCTCTGGGGCCAACGTCCTGACTTTC. Its protein product is CASSPSRDISGANVLTF.

This clonotype was seen at least ten times. J is TRBJ1-3 and V is TRBV14, with TRBD1 identical over 7 bases. Germline trimming cut 2 bases from V and 1 base from J; bases unmatched to any gene: 2. The CDR3 has 15 amino acids. Germline V gene sequence: CDR1 SGHDN, CDR2 FVKESK. The CDR3 DNA is TGTGCCAGCAGCCAAAACAGGGGATCTGGAAACACCATATATTTT. Translated, it gives CASSQNRGSGNTIYF.

V usage is TRBV20-1 and J usage is TRBJ2-2; D not certain. Between the trimmed V and J ends, which lost 3 bases and 0 bases, there was a span of 8 bases. The V gene's germline CDR1 is DFQATT and CDR2 SNEGSKA (reference sequence). This CDR3 comprises 14 residues. The CDR3 sequence: CSASGLTNTGELFF. The CDR3 nucleotides read TGCAGTGCTAGCGGCCTAACGAACACCGGGGAGCTGTTTTTT.

This chain links TRBV20-1 with TRBJ2-7, with 7 bases identical to TRBD2. CDR3 length: 15 residues. CDR1 DFQATT and CDR2 SNEGSKA come from the germline V gene (reference sequence). Trimming removed 1 base from V and 11 bases from J; junction bases left unmatched: 17. The CDR3 bases are TGCAGTGCTAGAGGCCCAGCGGGATCCCCCGGGGAGGAGTACTTC. Translated, it gives CSARGPAGSPGEEYF.

This clonotype was found many times. This rearrangement joins TRBV28 to TRBJ2-2; D not certain. Germline V gene sequence: CDR1 MDHEN, CDR2 SYDVKM. Trimming left V 5 bases short and J 9 bases short, with 10 bases between. The CDR3 contains 12 residues. The CDR3 DNA is TGTGCCAGCAGTGCAGACCTCCGGGAGCTGTTTTTT. Residues: CASSADLRELFF. The full variable domain, its missing parts supplied by reference TRBV28 and TRBJ2-2, is DVKVTQSSRYLVKRTGEKVFLECVQDMDHENMFWYRQDPGLGLRLIYFSYDVKMKEKGDIPEGYSVSREKKERFSLILESASTNQTSMYLCASSADLRELFFGEGSRLTVL.

This clonotype occurred many times. The chain employs TRBV29-1 and TRBJ2-3; 12 positions agree with TRBD2. Germline trimming cut 1 base from V and 6 bases from J; bases unmatched to any gene: 5. The CDR3 totals 15 residues. Per germline, CDR1 SQVTM and CDR2 ANQGSEA. This CDR3 is CSVEGLAGGFDTQYF. The CDR3 DNA is TGCAGCGTTGAAGGCCTAGCGGGAGGGTTTGATACGCAGTATTTT.

This chain links TRBV20-1 with TRBJ2-1; TRBD1 aligns across 9 bases. The CDR3 runs 13 residues. Per the germline V gene, CDR1 is DFQATT and CDR2 is SNEGSKA (reference sequence). The CDR3: CTQGQGLYNEQFF. For the CDR3, the DNA is TGCACCCAAGGACAGGGGCTCTACAATGAGCAGTTCTTC.

This clonotype was counted only a few times. The genes are TRBV7-2 and TRBJ2-7; tentative D call: TRBD2 (5 bases). CDR1 and CDR2 from the germline V gene are SGHTA and FQGNSA. The CDR3 totals 14 residues. Trimming stripped 5 bases from V and 2 bases from J, with 13 bases between. The CDR3, as DNA: TGTGCCAGCAGCCCCGGACTGATAGCCTACGAGCAGTACTTC. Its translation is CASSPGLIAYEQYF.

As DNA, the CDR3 is TGTGCCAGCAGCTCGATACAGGGGCCGTCCTACAATGAGCAGTTCTTC. It translates to CASSSIQGPSYNEQFF. The gene calls are TRBV11-2 and TRBJ2-1; 7 bases agree with TRBD1. Per the germline V gene, CDR1 is SGHAT and CDR2 is FQNNGV. CDR3 length: 16 amino acids. Trimming cost V 4 bases and J 1 base; bases outside gene matches: 7.

This clonotype occurred a few times. The CDR3 bases are TGTGCCAGCAGCTTAGTCGAGGGGGACAATGAGCAGTTCTTC. This gives the protein CASSLVEGDNEQFF. The rearrangement uses TRBV7-3 and TRBJ2-1; TRBD1 is a possible D gene (6 bases). Trimming left V 2 bases short and J 5 bases short, with 10 bases between. The CDR3 runs 14 residues. Germline V gene data show CDR1 as SGHTA and CDR2 as FQGTGA.

This rearrangement joins TRBV7-9 to TRBJ2-3; TRBD2 aligns across 12 bases. Trimming removed 3 bases from V and 3 bases from J; junction bases left unmatched: 4. This CDR3 has 16 amino acids. CDR1 and CDR2 (germline): SEHNR, FQNEAQ (reference sequence). CDR3 sequence reads: CASSFVTSGGTDTQYF. The CDR3 DNA is TGTGCCAGCAGCTTTGTGACTAGCGGGGGAACAGATACGCAGTATTTT.

This chain uses TRBV13 with TRBJ2-1; no definite D call. CDR1 is PRHDT and CDR2 is FYEKMQ in the germline V gene (reference sequence). V was cut by 5 bases and J by 2 bases, with 19 bases left in between. This CDR3 has 17 amino acids. In nucleotides, the CDR3 is TGTGCCAGCAGCGGCAGGAAGACAAGCCTACCCTACAATGAGCAGTTCTTC. Amino acid sequence: CASSGRKTSLPYNEQFF.